The clone carrying this T cell receptor (beta chain) was detected only once. The V gene lost 2 bases and the J gene lost 8 bases, with 16 bases spanning the gap. Germline lookup yields CDR1 KGHSH and CDR2 LQKENI. This CDR3 comprises 16 residues. The data originate from a study of blood T cell repertoires in COVID-19. Repertoires were generated with immunoSEQ multiplex PCR, while TCRdb's copy carries only in-frame clones and drops some. The sample consists of 300,000 to 400,000 clones, around 90% of them appearing once. The J gene is TRBJ1-6, the V gene TRBV18; D gene uncertain. Sequencing input: PBMCs or T cells enriched from blood (not recorded which). The TCR sequence derives from a man in his fifties or sixties who had recovered from COVID-19. CDR3 amino acids: CASSPRVGAGDSPLHF. In DNA form, the CDR3 reads TGTGCCAGCTCACCAAGAGTAGGAGCCGGAGATTCACCCCTCCACTTT.